Listed below are T cell receptor beta chains from one sample, sequenced in a study of blood T cell repertoires in COVID-19. The protocol was immunoSEQ multiplex PCR, while the TCRdb copy is restricted to in-frame clones and leaves out a portion. Of 200,000 to 250,000 clones in the sample, 80% to 85% are singletons; the top ten hold 6.8%. Sample: PBMCs or T cells enriched from blood (not recorded which). The source is a woman between 40 and 55 years old who had recovered from COVID-19. The CDR3 runs from the conserved cysteine through the conserved F or W. Each record gives: J gene, clone size, V gene, CDR3 protein. Only some rows state a clone size, as once, few, many or a class for expanded clones.

TRBJ1-2	NA	TRBV6-1	CASSESYGGYYGYTF
TRBJ2-1	once	TRBV12-3/TRBV12-4	CASSLRGRNEQFF
TRBJ2-6	NA	TRBV5-1	CASSLDGGGVTGANVLTF
TRBJ2-1	NA	TRBV28	CASSLPPLADYNEQFF
TRBJ1-1	NA	TRBV28	CASSLPGGSTEAFF
TRBJ1-1	NA	TRBV9	CASSGAGGETEAFF
TRBJ1-4	NA	TRBV5-1	CASRATDRGEKLFF
TRBJ2-5	many	TRBV7-2	CASRPGTRSTETQYF
TRBJ2-3	many	TRBV3-1/TRBV3-2	CASSLSGTDTQYF
TRBJ2-3	NA	TRBV7-9	CASSLASMSNTDTQYF
TRBJ1-2	NA	TRBV7-2	CASSLGGGDRYTF
TRBJ2-5	once	TRBV7-2	CASSLAITGGQETQYF
TRBJ2-3	NA	TRBV5-8	CASSQDRRTSTDTQYF
TRBJ2-3	NA	TRBV5-1	CASSLVRTDTQYF
TRBJ2-2	NA	TRBV30	CAWKGGDRPLLANTGELFF
TRBJ2-1	NA	TRBV27	CASSLARLAGETLNEQFF
TRBJ2-3	NA	TRBV7-9	CASSPQGTSTDTQYF
TRBJ1-1	NA	TRBV11-3	CASSLALNTEAFF
TRBJ2-2	NA	TRBV10-2	CASSRLARTTGELFF
TRBJ2-1	NA	TRBV9	CASSARTSGNNEQFF
TRBJ1-1	NA	TRBV21-1	CASSVPRVATEAFF
TRBJ2-1	NA	TRBV5-1	CASIPSGGSSYNEQFF
TRBJ2-1	NA	TRBV30	CALAGTSRNEQFF
TRBJ1-4	NA	TRBV28	CASSFTVAVTTNEKLFF
TRBJ2-3	NA	TRBV29-1	CSVEPLGGREADTQYF
TRBJ2-3	NA	TRBV3-1/TRBV3-2	CASSQGLAGADTQYF
TRBJ2-5	NA	TRBV7-9	CATAGQTRETQYF
TRBJ2-1	NA	TRBV3-1/TRBV3-2	CASSQDSGTGSGEQFF
TRBJ1-2	NA	TRBV12-3/TRBV12-4	CASSSDSLYGYTF
TRBJ2-3	NA	TRBV5-4	CAAGQGARVDTQYF
TRBJ2-7	NA	TRBV7-9	CASSLSRYTGRSYEQYF
TRBJ2-1	NA	TRBV2	CASRETRADDEQFF
TRBJ1-3	NA	TRBV9	CASSDPPRNTIYF
TRBJ2-1	NA	TRBV2	CASGLDMGRNEQFF
TRBJ1-2	NA	TRBV28	CASSFPGSYGYTF
TRBJ2-2	NA	TRBV7-8	CASSLWLTGGAGELFF
TRBJ1-4	NA	TRBV12-3/TRBV12-4	CASSSSNEKLFF
TRBJ2-1	NA	TRBV7-2	CASSPLADIYNEQFF
TRBJ1-4	NA	TRBV2	CASTKGVRIEKLFF
TRBJ1-1	NA	TRBV20-1	CSAGENTEAFF
TRBJ2-1	NA	TRBV28	CASSLKGGNYNEQFF
TRBJ2-7	NA	TRBV19	CASSRGLDRDYEQYF
TRBJ2-3	NA	TRBV11-2	CASSLGRLAGALTDTQYF
TRBJ1-1	NA	TRBV30	CAWSVARDTEAFF
TRBJ2-2	NA	TRBV7-3	CASSLRGGLNTGELFF
TRBJ2-1	NA	TRBV9	CASSPGGGRYNEQFF
TRBJ2-5	NA	TRBV7-2	CASSAGRDETQYF
TRBJ2-1	NA	TRBV6-5	CASTMGRGSYNEQFF
TRBJ1-6	once	TRBV4-1	CASSQWDRGNSPLHF
TRBJ1-5	NA	TRBV6-2/TRBV6-3	CASSYLNREQPQHF
TRBJ1-3	NA	TRBV18	CASSRPDTPWGNTIYF
TRBJ2-5	NA	TRBV14	CASSQAEVLAAQETQYF
TRBJ2-3	NA	TRBV6-4	CASSPEAGEGTDTQYF